The source of this T cell receptor (beta chain) is a study of blood T cell repertoires in COVID-19. As handled by the study authors: Estimation of nucleated cell counts relied on the amplification of reference gene primers. Some clones are missing from TCRdb's copy, which holds only in-frame ones; the method was immunoSEQ multiplex PCR. V and J calls and clone size are given by that table; D and trimming were obtained from the DNA. The sample lists roughly 43,000 clones; about four fifths were seen once. Trimming took 6 bases from V and 5 from J, leaving 13 bases between them. This CDR3 region has 13 residues. CDR1 is MRHNA, CDR2 SNTAGT, per germline. This clone was observed once.

Sequencing was carried out using peripheral blood. V usage is TRBV6-4 and J usage is TRBJ2-5; the D is unclear. The sequence derives from a woman over 75 with acute or convalescent COVID-19. This chain's CDR3 is CASSPNIGETQYF. The CDR3 nucleotides are TGTGCCAGCAGCCCAAATATCGGGGAGACCCAGTACTTC.